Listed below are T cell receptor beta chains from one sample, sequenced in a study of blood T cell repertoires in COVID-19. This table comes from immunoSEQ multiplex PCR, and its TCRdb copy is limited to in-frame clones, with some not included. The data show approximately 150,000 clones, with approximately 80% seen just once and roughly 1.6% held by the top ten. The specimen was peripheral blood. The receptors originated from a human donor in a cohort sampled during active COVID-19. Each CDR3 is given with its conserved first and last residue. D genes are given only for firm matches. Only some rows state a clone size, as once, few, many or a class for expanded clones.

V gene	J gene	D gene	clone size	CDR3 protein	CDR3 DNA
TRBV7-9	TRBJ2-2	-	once	CASSLVDGLFF	TGTGCCAGCAGCTTAGTTGACGGGTTGTTTTTT
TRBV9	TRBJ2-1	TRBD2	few	CASSGRLAGGFKNEQFF	TGTGCCAGCAGCGGGCGTCTAGCGGGAGGCTTTAAAAATGAGCAGTTCTTC
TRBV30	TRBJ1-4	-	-	CAWSVGRGNEKLFF	TGTGCCTGGAGTGTTGGCAGGGGAAATGAAAAACTGTTTTTT
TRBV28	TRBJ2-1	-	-	CASSLGTGSYNEQFF	TGTGCCAGCAGTTTGGGTACAGGGTCCTACAATGAGCAGTTCTTC
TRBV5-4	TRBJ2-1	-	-	CASSPLEGEKNEQFF	TGTGCCAGCAGCCCCTTAGAGGGAGAAAAGAATGAGCAGTTCTTC
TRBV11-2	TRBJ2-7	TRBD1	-	CASSMGQSNLYEQYF	TGTGCCAGCAGCATGGGACAGAGCAACTTGTACGAGCAGTACTTC
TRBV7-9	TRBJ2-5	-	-	CASSRQRTETQYF	TGTGCCAGCAGCCGACAGAGAACGGAGACCCAGTACTTC
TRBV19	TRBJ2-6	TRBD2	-	CASMSGSWANVLTF	TGTGCCAGCATGAGCGGGAGCTGGGCCAACGTCCTGACTTTC
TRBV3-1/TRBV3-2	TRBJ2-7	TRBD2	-	CASGQRGGEYEQYF	TGTGCCAGCGGCCAGCGGGGGGGTGAATACGAGCAGTACTTC
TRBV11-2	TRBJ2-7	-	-	CASSRNRVSYEQYF	TGTGCCAGCAGCAGGAACAGGGTCTCCTACGAGCAGTACTTC
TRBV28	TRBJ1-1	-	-	CASSLLGQNTEAFF	TGTGCCAGCAGTTTATTGGGACAGAACACTGAAGCTTTCTTT
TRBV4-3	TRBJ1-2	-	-	CASSQDFASGYGYTF	TGCGCCAGCAGCCAAGATTTCGCCTCGGGCTATGGCTACACCTTC
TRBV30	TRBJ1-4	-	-	CALGPYEKLFF	TGTGCCTTGGGACCTTATGAAAAACTGTTTTTT
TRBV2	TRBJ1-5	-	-	CASNREAGRQPQHF	TGTGCCAGCAACAGGGAAGCAGGAAGGCAGCCCCAGCATTTT